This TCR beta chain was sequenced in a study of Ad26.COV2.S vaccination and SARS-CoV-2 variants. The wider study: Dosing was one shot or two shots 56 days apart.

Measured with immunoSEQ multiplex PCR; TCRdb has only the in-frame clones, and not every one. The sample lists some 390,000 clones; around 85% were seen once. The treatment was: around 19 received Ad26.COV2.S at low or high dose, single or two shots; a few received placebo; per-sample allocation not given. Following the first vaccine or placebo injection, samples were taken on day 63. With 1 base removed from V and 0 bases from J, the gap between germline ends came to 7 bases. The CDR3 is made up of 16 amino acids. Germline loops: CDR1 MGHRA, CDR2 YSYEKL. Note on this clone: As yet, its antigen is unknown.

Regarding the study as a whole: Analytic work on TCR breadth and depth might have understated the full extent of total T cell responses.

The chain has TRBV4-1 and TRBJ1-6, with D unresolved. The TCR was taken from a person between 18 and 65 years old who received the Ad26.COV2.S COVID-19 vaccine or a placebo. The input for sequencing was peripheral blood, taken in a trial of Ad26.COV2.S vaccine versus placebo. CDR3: CASSQAGRSYNSPLHF. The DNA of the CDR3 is TGCGCCAGCAGCCAAGCCGGCCGCTCCTATAATTCACCCCTCCACTTT.